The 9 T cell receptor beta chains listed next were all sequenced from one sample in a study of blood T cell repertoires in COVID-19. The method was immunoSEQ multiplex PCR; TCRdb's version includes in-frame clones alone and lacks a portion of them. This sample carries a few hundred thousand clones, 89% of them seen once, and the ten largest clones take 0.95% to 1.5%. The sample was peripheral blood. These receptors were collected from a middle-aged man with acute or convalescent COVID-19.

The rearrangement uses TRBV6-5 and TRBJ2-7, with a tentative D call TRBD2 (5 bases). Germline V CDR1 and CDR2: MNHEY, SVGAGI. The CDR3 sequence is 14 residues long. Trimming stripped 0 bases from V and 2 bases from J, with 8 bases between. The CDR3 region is CASSYSGGPYEQYF. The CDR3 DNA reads TGTGCCAGCAGTTACTCAGGAGGACCCTACGAGCAGTACTTC.

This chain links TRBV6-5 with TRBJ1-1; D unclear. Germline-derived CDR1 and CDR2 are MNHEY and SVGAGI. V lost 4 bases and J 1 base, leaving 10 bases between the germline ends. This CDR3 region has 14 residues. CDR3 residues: CASSSSVRNTEAFF. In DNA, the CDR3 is TGTGCCAGCAGTTCTTCAGTCCGGAACACTGAAGCTTTCTTT.

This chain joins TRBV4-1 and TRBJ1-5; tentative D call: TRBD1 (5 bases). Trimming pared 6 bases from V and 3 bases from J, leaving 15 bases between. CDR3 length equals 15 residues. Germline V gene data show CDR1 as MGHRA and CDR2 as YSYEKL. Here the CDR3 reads CASSEPRQPNQPQHF. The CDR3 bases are TGCGCCAGCAGTGAACCCCGACAGCCCAATCAGCCCCAGCATTTT.

CDR3 nucleotides: TGTGCCAGCCAACAAGGCAATCAGCCCCAGCATTTT. This encodes CASQQGNQPQHF. This chain connects TRBV19 to TRBJ1-5, with no clear D. The CDR3 sequence is 12 residues long. Germline V gene sequence: CDR1 LNHDA, CDR2 SQIVND (reference sequence). Trimming cost V 9 bases and J 2 bases, with 8 bases left between them.

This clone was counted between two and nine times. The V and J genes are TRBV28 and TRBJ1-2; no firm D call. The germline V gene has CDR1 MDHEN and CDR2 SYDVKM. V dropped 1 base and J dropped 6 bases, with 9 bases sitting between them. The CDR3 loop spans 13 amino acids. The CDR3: CASSLSDYHGYTF. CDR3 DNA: TGTGCCAGCAGTTTATCGGACTACCATGGCTACACCTTC.

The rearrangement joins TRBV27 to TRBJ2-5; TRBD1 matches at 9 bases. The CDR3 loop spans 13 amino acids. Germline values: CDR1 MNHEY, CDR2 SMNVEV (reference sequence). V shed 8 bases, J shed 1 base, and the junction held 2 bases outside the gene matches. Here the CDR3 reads CASGTGSQETQYF. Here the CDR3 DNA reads TGTGCCAGCGGGACAGGGTCCCAAGAGACCCAGTACTTC.

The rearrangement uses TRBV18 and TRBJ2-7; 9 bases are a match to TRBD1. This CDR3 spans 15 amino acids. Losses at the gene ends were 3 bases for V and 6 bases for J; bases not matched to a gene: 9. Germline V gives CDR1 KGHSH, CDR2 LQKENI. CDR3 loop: CASSPSSGTGLEQYF. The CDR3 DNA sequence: TGTGCCAGCTCACCGAGCAGCGGGACAGGGCTCGAGCAGTACTTC. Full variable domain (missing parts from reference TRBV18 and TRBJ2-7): NAGVMQNPRHLVRRRGQEARLRCSPMKGHSHVYWYRQLPEEGLKFMVYLQKENIIDESGMPKERFSAEFPKEGPSILRIQQVVRGDSAAYFCASSPSSGTGLEQYFGPGTRLTVT.

The CDR3 is CASSQAERGGTDTQYF. The CDR3 nucleotides are TGTGCCAGCAGCCAAGCTGAGCGGGGGGGCACAGATACGCAGTATTTT. The rearrangement joins TRBV3-1 (or the pseudogene TRBV3-2) to TRBJ2-3; 9 nucleotides match TRBD2. Germline loops: CDR1 LGHDT, CDR2 YNNKEL (reference sequence). The CDR3 contains 16 residues. V lost 1 base to trimming and J lost 1 base; unmatched junction nucleotides: 3.

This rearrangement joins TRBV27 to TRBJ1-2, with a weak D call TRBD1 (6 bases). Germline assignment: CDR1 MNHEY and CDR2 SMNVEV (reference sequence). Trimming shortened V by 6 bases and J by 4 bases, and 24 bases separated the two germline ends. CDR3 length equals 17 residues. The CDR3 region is CASSGGSGQPQTYGYTF. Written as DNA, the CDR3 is TGTGCCAGCAGCGGAGGATCAGGACAGCCGCAAACCTATGGCTACACCTTC.